These T cell receptor beta chains were read from a single sample in a study of blood T cell repertoires in COVID-19. Assay used: immunoSEQ multiplex PCR; TCRdb lists only in-frame clones, some missing. This table has approximately 240,000 clones, 70% to 85% appearing once. Sequenced material: peripheral blood. The receptors originated from a woman older than 75 with active or convalescent COVID-19. Both conserved end residues are part of each CDR3. Each record gives: V gene, J gene, CDR3 protein.

V: TRBV7-2; J: TRBJ1-1; CDR3: CASSSRAQGGRNTEAFF
V: TRBV29-1; J: TRBJ1-1; CDR3: CSGGGQGREAFF
V: TRBV5-1; J: TRBJ2-1; CDR3: CASSLMTSGYNEQFF
V: TRBV6-5; J: TRBJ2-2; CDR3: CASSRTWNTGELFF
V: TRBV19; J: TRBJ1-1; CDR3: CASGLRGYTEAFF
V: TRBV7-8; J: TRBJ2-6; CDR3: CASSLSSGANVLTF
V: TRBV7-9; J: TRBJ1-1; CDR3: CASSLWTGLLEENTEAFF
V: TRBV7-6; J: TRBJ2-1; CDR3: CASSLKVGLYNEQFF
V: TRBV7-6; J: TRBJ1-5; CDR3: CASSFSSNQPQHF
V: TRBV6-6; J: TRBJ1-1; CDR3: CASSTGDRGLTEAFF
V: TRBV5-5; J: TRBJ2-7; CDR3: CASSFGPWGPYEQYF
V: TRBV10-3; J: TRBJ1-1; CDR3: CAISDQAYTEAFF
V: TRBV28; J: TRBJ1-5; CDR3: CASSLGRSSNQPQHF
V: TRBV29-1; J: TRBJ2-1; CDR3: CSAELLGRGGSYNEQFF
V: TRBV28; J: TRBJ1-5; CDR3: CASSLPQDQPQHF
V: TRBV7-6; J: TRBJ1-3; CDR3: CASSARAAAAGNTIYF
V: TRBV3-1/TRBV3-2; J: TRBJ2-5; CDR3: CASSHGTSGTLGETQYF
V: TRBV29-1; J: TRBJ2-5; CDR3: CSVVGGPGGETQYF
V: TRBV12-3/TRBV12-4; J: TRBJ1-2; CDR3: CASSYQGGGYTF
V: TRBV19; J: TRBJ2-3; CDR3: CASSKRVASGRNTQYF
V: TRBV10-2; J: TRBJ2-1; CDR3: CASSGGGDSYNEQFF
V: TRBV11-3; J: TRBJ2-2; CDR3: CASSPRQGAGTGELFF
V: TRBV19; J: TRBJ1-2; CDR3: CASSRQGYGYTF
V: TRBV5-4; J: TRBJ1-3; CDR3: CASSFETGDRGNTIYF
V: TRBV19; J: TRBJ2-4; CDR3: CASSMNRGRNIQYF
V: TRBV5-8; J: TRBJ1-2; CDR3: CASSLAGDRGYTF
V: TRBV28; J: TRBJ1-6; CDR3: CASCRGGVSYNSPLHF
V: TRBV19; J: TRBJ2-5; CDR3: CASSISPQETQYF
V: TRBV9; J: TRBJ2-5; CDR3: CASSVGQGAQETQYF